Following are 20 T cell receptor beta chains from one sample sequenced in a study of cytomegalovirus exposure and HLA in healthy donors. PCR amplification relied on 60 Vbeta primers (plus 13 Jbeta primers). Libraries were prepared by immunoSEQ multiplex PCR; TCRdb keeps only in-frame clonotypes and omits some of them. The table shows about 120,000 clones, with more than 60% occurring only once. The sequenced material came from PBMCs. The receptors come from a woman in her thirties or forties in good health and CMV-seropositive.

The chain is built from TRBV5-1 and TRBJ2-3, with 8 bases fitting TRBD1. Germline V gene lookup returns CDR1 SGHRS and CDR2 YFSETQ. Trimming removed 4 bases from V and 4 bases from J; junction bases left unmatched: 11. This CDR3 is 16 amino acids long. CDR3 bases: TGCGCCAGCAGCCAAGACCAGACAGGGGCTTCAGATACGCAGTATTTT. This encodes CASSQDQTGASDTQYF. Based on the CDR3 plus reference TRBV5-1 and TRBJ2-3, the full variable domain is KAGVTQTPRYLIKTRGQQVTLSCSPISGHRSVSWYQQTPGQGLQFLFEYFSETQRNKGNFPGRFSGRQFSNSRSEMNVSTLELGDSALYLCASSQDQTGASDTQYFGPGTRLTVL.

The rearrangement uses TRBV14 and TRBJ2-2, with D uncertain. This CDR3 is 15 amino acids long. V lost 0 bases and J lost 1, with 6 bases in between. Looked up from germline, CDR1 is SGHDN and CDR2 is FVKESK. CDR3 sequence (DNA): TGTGCCAGCAGCCAAGACTCGAGGAACACCGGGGAGCTGTTTTTT. Translation gives CASSQDSRNTGELFF.

This chain links TRBV19 with TRBJ2-7, with 9 bases lining up with TRBD1. The germline gives CDR1 LNHDA, CDR2 SQIVND (reference sequence). This CDR3 contains 15 residues. J lost 2 bases, V lost 0 bases, and 2 bases had no gene match. The chain's CDR3 is CASSIDWDRAYEQYF. The CDR3 DNA reads as TGTGCCAGTAGTATAGATTGGGACAGGGCCTACGAGCAGTACTTC.

The rearrangement links TRBV10-2 to TRBJ1-4; 10 bases map to TRBD1. CDR3 length: 15 residues. The V gene's germline CDR1 is WSHSY and CDR2 SAAADI. V was clipped by 4 bases and J by 7 bases; unmatched bases: 6. For the CDR3, the DNA is TGCGCCAGCAGTGGGCCGGGACAGGGGACTGAAAAACTGTTTTTT. It encodes CASSGPGQGTEKLFF.

This clone showed up just a few times. The chain carries TRBV5-1 and TRBJ2-7, with 9 bases fitting TRBD1. CDR1 is SGHRS, CDR2 YFSETQ, per germline. V lost 7 bases to trimming and J lost 3 bases; unmatched junction nucleotides: 11. This CDR3 region has 15 residues. CDR3 in amino acids: CASGRGTGRIYEQYF. The DNA of the CDR3 is TGCGCCAGCGGGCGAGGGACAGGGAGGATCTACGAGCAGTACTTC.

This clone was counted once. This chain joins TRBV29-1 and TRBJ1-3; no firm D call. This CDR3 is 13 amino acids long. Per the germline V gene, CDR1 is SQVTM and CDR2 is ANQGSEA. V lost 6 bases and J 0 bases, leaving 9 bases between the germline ends. The CDR3 here is CSVAQISGNTIYF. The CDR3 DNA follows: TGCAGCGTGGCACAGATCTCTGGAAACACCATATATTTT.

As concerns this clone: Mismatch with germline at one junction end may stem from a read error. The chain combines TRBV7-8 with TRBJ1-1, with a tentative D call TRBD1 (5 bases). The CDR3 is 12 residues long. Germline V gives CDR1 SGHVS, CDR2 FQNEAQ. The CDR3: CTSRAGNTEAFF. DNA of the CDR3: TGTACCAGCAGGGCAGGGAACACTGAAGCTTTCTTT.

This clone was counted between two and nine times. The rearrangement links TRBV5-4 to TRBJ2-3, with D uncertain. Trimming stripped 2 bases from V and 3 bases from J, with 7 bases between. This CDR3 comprises 13 residues. In germline, CDR1 is SGHNT, CDR2 YYREEE (reference sequence). This CDR3 reads CASSFPETDTQYF. CDR3 in DNA: TGTGCCAGCAGCTTTCCAGAAACAGATACGCAGTATTTT.

The genes are TRBV29-1 and TRBJ2-6; no firm D call. This CDR3 contains 15 residues. The V gene's germline CDR1 is SQVTM and CDR2 ANQGSEA. V gave up 3 bases and J gave up 0 bases, with 9 bases separating them. CDR3 DNA: TGCAGCGTTGAGGCCGCCTCCTCTGGGGCCAACGTCCTGACTTTC. It specifies CSVEAASSGANVLTF.

This chain uses TRBV18 with TRBJ1-3, with TRBD1 identical over 8 bases. This CDR3 is 16 amino acids long. V lost 3 bases to trimming and J lost 4 bases; unmatched junction nucleotides: 8. Looked up from germline, CDR1 is KGHSH and CDR2 is LQKENI. The DNA for the CDR3 is TGTGCCAGCTCACCCGGACAGGGACAAGCAGGAAACACCATATATTTT. Translating it yields CASSPGQGQAGNTIYF.

V is TRBV6-5 and J is TRBJ1-6, with 7 bases fitting TRBD1. The CDR3 spans 14 residues. Germline V lookup: CDR1 MNHEY, CDR2 SVGAGI. J gave up 8 bases and V 3 bases, and 4 bases lay outside the gene matches. CDR3 sequence (DNA): TGTGCCAGCAGTTATTCGACAGGGTATTCACCCCTCCACTTT. The encoded protein is CASSYSTGYSPLHF.

As concerns this clone: One end of the junction varies from germline; a read error may be responsible. The chain is built from TRBV6-1 and TRBJ1-2; D may be TRBD1 (5 bases). CDR3 length equals 15 residues. Per the germline V gene, CDR1 is MNHNS and CDR2 is SASEGT. Written as DNA, the CDR3 is TGTGCCAGCAGTGAACCCGGGGGGTCGGGCTATGGCTACCCCTTC. Amino acid sequence: CASSEPGGSGYGYPF.

The chain combines TRBV5-1 with TRBJ2-1, with TRBD1 matching 8 bases. Trimming cost V 0 bases and J 6 bases; bases outside gene matches: 11. The CDR3 spans 17 residues. Per germline, CDR1 SGHRS and CDR2 YFSETQ. The DNA for the CDR3 is TGCGCCAGCAGCTTGGTAGCCGTACGACAGGGGATCAATGAGCAGTTCTTC. Translation: CASSLVAVRQGINEQFF.

The chain has TRBV7-3 and TRBJ2-1, with 13 nucleotides matching TRBD2. V lost 5 bases, J lost 8 bases, and 9 bases stayed unmatched. The CDR3 sequence is 16 residues long. Germline CDR1 SGHTA, CDR2 FQGTGA. The chain's CDR3 is CASSISGTSGMYEQFF. The CDR3 coding sequence is TGTGCCAGCAGCATCTCCGGGACTAGCGGGATGTATGAGCAGTTCTTC.

The CDR3, as DNA: TGTGCCAGCAGCGTAGCACTAGCTGGCACCGGGGAGCTGTTTTTT. This translates into CASSVALAGTGELFF. The V and J genes are TRBV9 and TRBJ2-2, with a possible D match to TRBD2 (6 bases). The germline CDR1 and CDR2 sequences are SGDLS and YYNGEE. V was cut by 0 bases and J by 4 bases, with 10 bases left in between. CDR3 size: 15 residues.

CDR3 in amino acids: CASSWDRGEILGYTF. The CDR3 coding sequence is TGCGCCAGCAGCTGGGACAGGGGCGAAATTCTAGGCTACACCTTC. The rearrangement uses TRBV5-1 and TRBJ1-2, with 10 bases lining up with TRBD1. Germline-derived CDR1 and CDR2 are SGHRS and YFSETQ. The junction had 10 bases not matched to a gene; V was cut back by 3 bases and J by 8 bases. This CDR3 region has 15 residues.

This clone was seen a few times. The chain couples TRBV28 to TRBJ2-4; the match to TRBD1 covers 7 bases. The CDR3 consists of 17 residues. CDR1 is MDHEN and CDR2 is SYDVKM in the germline V gene. With V trimmed by 5 bases and J by 0 bases, 10 bases remained unmatched. The CDR3 is CASSPGQVMGAKNIQYF. In nucleotides, the CDR3 is TGTGCCAGCAGTCCCGGACAGGTTATGGGAGCCAAAAACATTCAGTACTTC. The full variable domain, with the rest looked up from reference TRBV28 and TRBJ2-4, is DVKVTQSSRYLVKRTGEKVFLECVQDMDHENMFWYRQDPGLGLRLIYFSYDVKMKEKGDIPEGYSVSREKKERFSLILESASTNQTSMYLCASSPGQVMGAKNIQYFGAGTRLSVL.

The chain combines TRBV2 with TRBJ2-4; possible D gene TRBD2, 5 bases. Germline lookup yields CDR1 SNHLY and CDR2 FYNNEI. The CDR3 extends over 15 amino acids. V was clipped by 5 bases and J by 2 bases, with 13 bases between them. Here the CDR3 DNA reads TGTGCCAGCAGTACGGGCCTAGCTTCCAAAAACATTCAGTACTTC. This codes for CASSTGLASKNIQYF.

The chain recombines TRBV9 with TRBJ2-5, with D possibly being TRBD1 (6 bases). V was cut by 1 base and J by 2 bases, with 9 bases left in between. This CDR3 contains 14 residues. Germline CDR1 is SGDLS and CDR2 is YYNGEE. The CDR3: CASSVTGIQETQYF. CDR3 coding DNA: TGTGCCAGCAGCGTAACAGGGATTCAAGAGACCCAGTACTTC.

This clone showed up just once. The J gene is TRBJ2-7, the V gene TRBV6-6, with D hard to call. This CDR3 is built from 16 residues. CDR1 MNHNY and CDR2 SVGAGI come from the germline V gene (reference sequence). The ends were cut back, 0 bases at V and 0 bases at J, with 12 bases in the middle. The CDR3 loop is CASSYSVVESSYEQYF. CDR3 sequence (DNA): TGTGCCAGCAGTTACTCGGTTGTGGAGAGCTCCTACGAGCAGTACTTC.